Below, 4 T cell receptor beta chains from the same sample are listed, as sequenced in a study of blood T cell repertoires in COVID-19. The method was immunoSEQ multiplex PCR; TCRdb's version includes in-frame clones alone and lacks a portion of them. This sample carries 150,000 to 200,000 clones, about 88% of them seen once, and the ten largest clones take almost 1%. Material for sequencing was peripheral blood. The receptors were gathered from a man between 18 and 35 years old with acute or convalescent COVID-19.

The CDR3 region has the DNA TGTGCCAGCAGCCAGGGATGGCGGAATGAGCAGTTCTTC. Translating gives CASSQGWRNEQFF. The chain links TRBV7-2 to TRBJ2-1, with D maybe TRBD1 (5 bases). Germline V gene sequence: CDR1 SGHTA, CDR2 FQGNSA. Deletions cut 5 bases from V and 7 bases from J, with 12 bases between. This CDR3 has 13 residues.

The chain joins TRBV6-6 to TRBJ1-6; TRBD1 matches at 7 bases. This CDR3 has 17 amino acids. Germline CDR1 reads MNHNY; CDR2 reads SVGAGI (reference sequence). Trimming took 5 bases from V and 8 from J; bases not matched to a gene: 15. The CDR3, as DNA: TGTGCCAGCAGTCCAGGGGGGATAGGAGGGGTCGATTCACCCCTCCACTTT. Translating gives CASSPGGIGGVDSPLHF.

V and J are TRBV18 and TRBJ1-1; 8 nucleotides align to TRBD1. Germline V gene lookup returns CDR1 KGHSH and CDR2 LQKENI. The ends lost 2 bases at V and 0 bases at J; junction bases unmatched: 5. The CDR3 extends over 16 amino acids. This chain's CDR3 is CASSPKSGQVNTEAFF. CDR3 DNA sequence: TGTGCCAGCTCACCAAAATCGGGACAGGTGAACACTGAAGCTTTCTTT.

The V call is TRBV28, the J call TRBJ1-5; a possible D gene is TRBD1 (6 bases). CDR1 and CDR2 from the germline V gene are MDHEN and SYDVKM. V was shortened by 5 bases and J by 2 bases, with 13 bases between the two germline ends. The CDR3 loop spans 15 amino acids. The CDR3 sequence is CASSGGHGGNQPQHF. DNA of the CDR3: TGTGCCAGCAGTGGGGGCCACGGGGGCAATCAGCCCCAGCATTTT.